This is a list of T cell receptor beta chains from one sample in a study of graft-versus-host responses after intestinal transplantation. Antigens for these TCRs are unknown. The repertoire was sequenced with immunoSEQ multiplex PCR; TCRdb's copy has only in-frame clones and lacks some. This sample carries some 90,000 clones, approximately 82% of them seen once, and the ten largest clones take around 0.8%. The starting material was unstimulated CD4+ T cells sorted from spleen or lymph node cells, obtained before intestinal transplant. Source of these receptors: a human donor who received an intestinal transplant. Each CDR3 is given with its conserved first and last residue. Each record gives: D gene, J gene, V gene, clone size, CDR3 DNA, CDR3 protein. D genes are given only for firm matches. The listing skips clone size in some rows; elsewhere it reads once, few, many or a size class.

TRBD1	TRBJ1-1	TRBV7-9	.	TGTGCCAGCAGCTCCCAACAGGGGTACGCTGAAGCTTTCTTT	CASSSQQGYAEAFF
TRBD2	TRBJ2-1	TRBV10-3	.	TGTGCCATCAGTGGCGGACTAGCGGGCCAGTCCTCCTACAATGAGCAGTTCTTC	CAISGGLAGQSSYNEQFF
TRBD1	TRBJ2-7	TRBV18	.	TGTGCCAGCTCACCACCTTCAGGGGGTCACGAGCAGTACTTC	CASSPPSGGHEQYF
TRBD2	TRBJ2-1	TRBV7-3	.	TGTGCCAGCAGCCCCCCCGGGCGGGAGAGGGATGAGCAGTTCTTC	CASSPPGRERDEQFF
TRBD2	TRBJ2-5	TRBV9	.	TGTGCCAGCAGCGTTAGCGGGCAAGAGACCCAGTACTTC	CASSVSGQETQYF
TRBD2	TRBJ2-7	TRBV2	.	TGTGCCAGCAAGGGACTAGCGGGCATGTACGAGCAGTACTTC	CASKGLAGMYEQYF
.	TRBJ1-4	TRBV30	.	TGTGCCTGGAGTGTCGGGACAAGCAATGAAAAACTGTTTTTT	CAWSVGTSNEKLFF
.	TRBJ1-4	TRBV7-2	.	TGTGCCAGCAGCCTCCCTAATGAAAAACTGTTTTTT	CASSLPNEKLFF
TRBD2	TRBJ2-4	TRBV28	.	TGTGCCAGCAGGTATGGACTAGCATTAGCCAAAAACATTCAGTACTTC	CASRYGLALAKNIQYF
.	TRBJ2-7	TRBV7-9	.	TGTGCCAGCAGCTTAGGTGGTAGCGGCTACGAGCAGTACTTC	CASSLGGSGYEQYF
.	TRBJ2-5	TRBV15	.	TGTGCCACCAGCCCCACGGCGGGTGAGACCCAGTACTTC	CATSPTAGETQYF
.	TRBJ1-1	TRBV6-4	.	TGTGCCACCGGGGGGCCTGAAGCTTTCTTT	CATGGPEAFF
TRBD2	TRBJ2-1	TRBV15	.	TGTGCCACCAGCAAGGGTAGCGGGGGGGCCTACAATGAGCAGTTCTTC	CATSKGSGGAYNEQFF
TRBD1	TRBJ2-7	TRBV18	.	TGTGCCAGCTCACCGGGACAGGCACCCTACGAGCAGTACTTC	CASSPGQAPYEQYF
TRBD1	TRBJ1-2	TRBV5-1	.	TGCGCCAGCAGCTTGGCCACAGGGGTGGGCTATGGCTACACCTTC	CASSLATGVGYGYTF
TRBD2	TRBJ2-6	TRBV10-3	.	TGTGCCATCAACGGGGGGATTGCTGGGGCCAACGTCCTGACTTTC	CAINGGIAGANVLTF
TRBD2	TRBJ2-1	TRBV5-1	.	TGCGCCACCAAGACTAGCGGGGGGAAAAGCTCCTACAATGAGCAGTTCTTC	CATKTSGGKSSYNEQFF
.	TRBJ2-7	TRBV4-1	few	TGCGCCAGCAGCCAAGCATCGGGTCCCTACGAGCAGTACTTC	CASSQASGPYEQYF
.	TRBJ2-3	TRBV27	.	TGTGCCAGCAGTCCCGGACAGTATAGCACAGATACGCAGTATTTT	CASSPGQYSTDTQYF
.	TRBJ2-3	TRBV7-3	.	TGTGCCAGCAGCTTACAAAGACAGGGGAGGGGAGATACGCAGTATTTT	CASSLQRQGRGDTQYF
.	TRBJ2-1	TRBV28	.	TGTGCCAGCAGTTTATGGGGCACCAGCTCCTACAATGAGCAGTTCTTC	CASSLWGTSSYNEQFF
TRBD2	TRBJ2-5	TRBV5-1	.	TGCGCCAGCAGCCCCGGACTAGCGGGAGGGCCTGGGGAAGAGACCCAGTACTTC	CASSPGLAGGPGEETQYF
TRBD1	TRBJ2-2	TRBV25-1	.	TGTGCCAGCAGGACAGGGCTGGACACCGGGGAGCTGTTTTTT	CASRTGLDTGELFF
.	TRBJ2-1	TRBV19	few	TGTGCCAGTGAATCGGGATCGGCTAACTCCTACAATGAGCAGTTCTTC	CASESGSANSYNEQFF
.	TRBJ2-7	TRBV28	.	TGTGCCAGCTCCGTCCTCTACGAGCAGTACTTC	CASSVLYEQYF
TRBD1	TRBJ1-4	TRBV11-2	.	TGTGCCAGCAGCTTAGGTGGGGGGACAGCTAATGAAAAACTGTTTTTT	CASSLGGGTANEKLFF
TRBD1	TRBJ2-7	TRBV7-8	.	TGTGCCAGCAGCCTTACGGGACAGGGTTCCTACGAGCAGTACTTC	CASSLTGQGSYEQYF
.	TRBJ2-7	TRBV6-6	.	TGTGCCAGCAGTTACTGGGGGGACCGATACGAGCAGTACTTC	CASSYWGDRYEQYF
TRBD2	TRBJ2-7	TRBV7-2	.	TGTGCCAGCAGCTTCCCCGGGACTAGCTCCTACGAGCAGTACTTC	CASSFPGTSSYEQYF
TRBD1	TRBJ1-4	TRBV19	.	TGTGCCAGTAGATCCGGGACAGGGGATAATGAAAAACTGTTTTTT	CASRSGTGDNEKLFF
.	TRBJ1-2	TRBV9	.	TGTGCCAGCAGCGTAAGTCCCCTAACTCCCGTATATGGCTACACCTTC	CASSVSPLTPVYGYTF
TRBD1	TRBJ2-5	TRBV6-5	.	TGTGCCAGCAGTTGGACAGGGGGCAGAGAGACCCAGTACTTC	CASSWTGGRETQYF
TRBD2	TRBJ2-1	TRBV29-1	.	TGCAGTACCAGGGTCGGGAGGGTTGGGGAGCAGTTCTTC	CSTRVGRVGEQFF
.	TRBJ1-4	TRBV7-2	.	TGTGCCAGCACCCGGGGGTTTAATGAAAAACTGTTTTTT	CASTRGFNEKLFF
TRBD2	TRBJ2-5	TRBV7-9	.	TGTGCCAGCAGCGTACTAGCGGGGGCGGGAGAGACCCAGTACTTC	CASSVLAGAGETQYF
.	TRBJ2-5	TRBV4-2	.	TGTGCCAGCAGCCAAGAAGGTGGAGTCCAAGAGACCCAGTACTTC	CASSQEGGVQETQYF
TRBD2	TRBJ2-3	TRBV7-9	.	TGTGCCAGCAGCTCACCACACATAGCGGGAGCCACAGATACGCAGTATTTT	CASSSPHIAGATDTQYF
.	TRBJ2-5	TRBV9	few	TGTGCCAGCAGCCCGAGATCGACATACCAAGAGACCCAGTACTTC	CASSPRSTYQETQYF
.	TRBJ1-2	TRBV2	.	TGTGCCAGCAGTGCGGCGCAGGCTAACTATGGCTACACCTTC	CASSAAQANYGYTF
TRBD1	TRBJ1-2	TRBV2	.	TGTGCCAGCAGCCCGGGACAGATCTATGGCTACACCTTC	CASSPGQIYGYTF
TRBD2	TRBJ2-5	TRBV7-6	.	TGTGCCAGCAGCGGATACGGGGGGCAAGAGACCCAGTACTTC	CASSGYGGQETQYF
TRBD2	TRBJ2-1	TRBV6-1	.	TGTGCCAGCAGTGGAAGGAGTTGGACTAGCGGATCCTACAATGAGCAGTTCTTC	CASSGRSWTSGSYNEQFF
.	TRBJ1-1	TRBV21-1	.	TGTGCCAGCAGAAAAGCTATCTTT	CASRKAIF
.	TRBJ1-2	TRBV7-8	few	TGTGCCAGCAGCCGGCAGGGGAACTATGGCTACACCTTC	CASSRQGNYGYTF
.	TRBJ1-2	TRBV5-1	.	TGCGCCAGCAGCTTGGAACGTTTTCGGGGAAGTGGAGGCTACACCTTC	CASSLERFRGSGGYTF
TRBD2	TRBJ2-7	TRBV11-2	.	TGTGCCAGCAGCTTAGCCCTAGCGGGAATAGGCCGCTACGAGCAGTACTTC	CASSLALAGIGRYEQYF
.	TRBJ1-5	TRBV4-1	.	TGCGCCAGCAGCCAAGACGCACTTATCAGCAATCAGCCCCAGCATTTT	CASSQDALISNQPQHF
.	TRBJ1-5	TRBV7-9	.	TGTGCCAGCAGCTACGAGAGCAATCAGCCCCAGCATTTT	CASSYESNQPQHF
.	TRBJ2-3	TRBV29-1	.	TGCAGCGTTCTACACTGGGGCAGGACGGATACGCAGTATTTT	CSVLHWGRTDTQYF
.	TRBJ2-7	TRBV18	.	TGTGCCAGCTCACCGGACTCCGGAGAGCAGTACTTC	CASSPDSGEQYF
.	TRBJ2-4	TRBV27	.	TGTGCCAATACTCCGGTGAACCTAGCCAAAAACATTCAGTACTTC	CANTPVNLAKNIQYF
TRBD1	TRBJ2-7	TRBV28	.	TGTGCCAGCCGACTCACCGGGACAGGGAGCCCCTACGAGCAGTACTTC	CASRLTGTGSPYEQYF
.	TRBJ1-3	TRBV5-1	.	TGCGCCAGCAGCTTGGCTCCGGGGTCAGGCCGCGGAAACACCATATATTTT	CASSLAPGSGRGNTIYF
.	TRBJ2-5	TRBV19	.	TGTGCCAGCTCTCCCGGGGGAGAGACCCAGTACTTC	CASSPGGETQYF
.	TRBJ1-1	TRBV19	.	TGTGCCAGTAGTAAGTCGGGGATGGGGAACACTGAAGCTTTCTTT	CASSKSGMGNTEAFF
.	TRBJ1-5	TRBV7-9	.	TGTGCCAGCAGCTTAGCGGGGGGGGATCAGCCCCAGCATTTT	CASSLAGGDQPQHF
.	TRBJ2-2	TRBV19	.	TGTGCCAGTAGGCGCCCGGGACTGGTAAACACCGGGGAGCTGTTTTTT	CASRRPGLVNTGELFF
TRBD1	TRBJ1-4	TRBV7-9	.	TGTGCCGGACAGGGGGCCGGGGAACGGGAAAAACTGTTTTTT	CAGQGAGEREKLFF
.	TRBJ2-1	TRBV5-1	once	TGCGCCAGCAGCCCGGACACCTGGGGCAATGAGCAGTTCTTC	CASSPDTWGNEQFF